This note documents a single T cell receptor (beta chain) sequence. Its cognate antigen is unknown. The data were taken from a study of cytomegalovirus exposure and HLA in healthy donors. Study information: Across about 400 genotyped donors, roughly 80% landed in the Caucasian-associated ancestry cluster. Whole-study results and caveats: Among the CMV-associated chains, a few were confirmed in vitro as specific for CMV antigens. The number of N-insertions in an Asian-associated ancestry cluster was reportedly below the 666-donor mean in a later analysis.

After removal of 4 bases from V and 2 bases from J, the junction contained 4 bases not matched to a gene. Per the germline V gene, CDR1 is SGDLS and CDR2 is YYNGEE. This CDR3 is 14 amino acids long. Primers included in the PCR were 60 Vbeta and 13 Jbeta primers. Profiling relied on immunoSEQ multiplex PCR, and the TCRdb table lists in-frame clones only, not all of them. The sample has more than 90,000 clones, roughly 79% seen once. Sequencing input: PBMCs. The TCR comes from a middle-aged man in good health and CMV-seronegative. The chain links TRBV9 to TRBJ2-7, with 9 nucleotides matching TRBD1. CDR3 amino acids: CASSPRTGAYEQYF. CDR3 bases: TGTGCCAGCAGCCCACGGACAGGGGCCTACGAGCAGTACTTC.